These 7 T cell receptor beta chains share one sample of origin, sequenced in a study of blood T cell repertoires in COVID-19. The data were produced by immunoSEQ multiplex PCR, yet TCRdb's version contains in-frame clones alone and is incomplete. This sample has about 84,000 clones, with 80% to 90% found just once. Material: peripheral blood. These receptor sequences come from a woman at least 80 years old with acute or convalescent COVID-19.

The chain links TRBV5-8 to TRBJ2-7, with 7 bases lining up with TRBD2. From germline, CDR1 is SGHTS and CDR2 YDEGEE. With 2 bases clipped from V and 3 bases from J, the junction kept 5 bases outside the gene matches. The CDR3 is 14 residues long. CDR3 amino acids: CASSFRGGDYEQYF. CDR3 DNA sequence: TGTGCCAGCAGCTTCCGTGGGGGGGACTACGAGCAGTACTTC.

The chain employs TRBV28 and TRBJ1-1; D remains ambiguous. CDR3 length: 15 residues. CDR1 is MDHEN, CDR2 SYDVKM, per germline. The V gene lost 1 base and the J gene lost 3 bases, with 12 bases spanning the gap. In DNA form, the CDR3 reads TGTGCCAGCAGTTTATTGGGCAGTCTTTACACTGAAGCTTTCTTT. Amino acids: CASSLLGSLYTEAFF.

The CDR3 DNA sequence: TGTGCCAGCAGCTTGCGTCAGGGGGCAGTCACTGAAGCTTTCTTT. Encoded protein: CASSLRQGAVTEAFF. The chain carries TRBV7-2 and TRBJ1-1, with TRBD1 matching over 8 bases. The CDR3 is made up of 15 amino acids. V lost 3 bases and J lost 4; bases outside the gene matches: 7. Germline V gene data show CDR1 as SGHTA and CDR2 as FQGNSA.

The CDR3 protein is CATAGDQPYNEQFF. The CDR3 bases are TGTGCCACCGCGGGGGACCAACCTTACAATGAGCAGTTCTTC. The V gene is TRBV6-5, the J gene TRBJ2-1, with 7 positions matching TRBD2. The CDR3 has 14 amino acids. With 10 bases clipped from V and 4 bases from J, the junction kept 10 bases outside the gene matches. Germline CDR1 is MNHEY and CDR2 is SVGAGI.

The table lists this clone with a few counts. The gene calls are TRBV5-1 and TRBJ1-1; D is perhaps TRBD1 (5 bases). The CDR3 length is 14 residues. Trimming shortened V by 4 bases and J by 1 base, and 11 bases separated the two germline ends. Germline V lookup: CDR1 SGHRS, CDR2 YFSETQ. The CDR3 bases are TGCGCCAGCAGCCCACAGGTTACGAACACTGAAGCTTTCTTT. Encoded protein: CASSPQVTNTEAFF.

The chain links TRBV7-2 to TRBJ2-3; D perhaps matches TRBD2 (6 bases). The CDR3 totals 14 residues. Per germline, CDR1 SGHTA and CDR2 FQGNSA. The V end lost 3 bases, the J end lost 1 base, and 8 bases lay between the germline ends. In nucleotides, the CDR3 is TGTGCCAGCAGCTTTGGCGGGGGCACAGATACGCAGTATTTT. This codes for CASSFGGGTDTQYF. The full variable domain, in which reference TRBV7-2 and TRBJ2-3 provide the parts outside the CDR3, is GAGVSQSPSNKVTEKGKDVELRCDPISGHTALYWYRQSLGQGLEFLIYFQGNSAPDKSGLPSDRFSAERTGGSVSTLTIQRTQQEDSAVYLCASSFGGGTDTQYFGPGTRLTVL.

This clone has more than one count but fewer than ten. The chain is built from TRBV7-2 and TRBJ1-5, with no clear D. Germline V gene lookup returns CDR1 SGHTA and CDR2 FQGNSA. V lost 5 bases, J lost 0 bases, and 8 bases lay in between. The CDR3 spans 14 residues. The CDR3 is CASSPYYSNQPQHF. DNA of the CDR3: TGTGCCAGCAGCCCATACTATAGCAATCAGCCCCAGCATTTT.